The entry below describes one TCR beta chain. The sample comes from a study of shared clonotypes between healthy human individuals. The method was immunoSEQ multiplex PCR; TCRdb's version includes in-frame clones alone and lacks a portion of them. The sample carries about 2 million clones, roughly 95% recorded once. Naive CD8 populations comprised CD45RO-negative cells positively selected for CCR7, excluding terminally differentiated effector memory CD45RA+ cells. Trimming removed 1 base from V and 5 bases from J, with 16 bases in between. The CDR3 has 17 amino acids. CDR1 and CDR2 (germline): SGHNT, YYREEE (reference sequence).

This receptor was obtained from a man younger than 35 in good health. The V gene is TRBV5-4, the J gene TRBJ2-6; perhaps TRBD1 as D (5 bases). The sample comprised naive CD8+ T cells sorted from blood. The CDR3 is CASSLFSGYFRANVLTF. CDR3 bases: TGTGCCAGCAGCTTGTTCTCAGGGTATTTTAGGGCCAACGTCCTGACTTTC.